The following is a T cell receptor beta chain sequence with its context. What it binds is not known. The sample belongs to a study of T cells after yellow fever vaccination. As for the study in general: The authors prepared low-cell-number fractions using SMART-Seq v4 Ultra Low Input.

Study outcomes and limitations: The study re-detected most primary-vaccination clones after the booster (96% CD4, 88% CD8). There was a small share of clonotypes that showed up in both the CD4 and CD8 compartments.

TCR cDNA, made by 5'RACE template switching, carried an added universal primer site and UMIs. TCRdb itself ran the 5' RACE reads through MiXCR, one entry per CDR3 protein. The data contain 500,000 to 650,000 distinct CDR3 sequences, 13% of them singletons. Trimming removed 3 bases from V and 12 bases from J; junction bases left unmatched: 11. The CDR3 consists of 15 residues. Germline assignment: CDR1 SGDLS and CDR2 YYNGEE. Material: PBMCs, obtained on the day of the yellow fever booster vaccination. The source of this sequence is a man aged 25-40 years who received the YFV17D yellow fever vaccine. The chain is built from TRBV9 and TRBJ2-4, with TRBD2 matching 11 bases. In DNA, the CDR3 is TGTGCCAGCAGCGCGGGGACTAGCGGACTGGGGAGTCAGTACTTC. This sequence encodes CASSAGTSGLGSQYF.